This entry lists 9 T cell receptor beta chains sequenced from one sample in a study of CD4 T cells in relation to SARS-CoV-2 and coronaviruses. Their recognized antigens are unknown. Sequencing used immunoSEQ multiplex PCR; TCRdb keeps in-frame clones, though not all of them. The repertoire consists of tens of thousands of clones, with 77% occurring once and the leading ten covering roughly 2.8%. Sequences were obtained from memory CD4+ T cells from PBMCs, cultured in vitro. These receptors originate from an adult with COVID-19.

The chain links TRBV28 to TRBJ1-1; D might be TRBD1 (5 bases). The CDR3 has 13 amino acids. Trimming left V 3 bases short and J 7 bases short, with 12 bases between. Germline V CDR1 and CDR2: MDHEN, SYDVKM. In nucleotides, the CDR3 is TGTGCCAGCAGTTTTGCAGGGCGGGGTGAAGCTTTCTTT. It encodes CASSFAGRGEAFF.

This clone was counted between two and nine times. The chain uses TRBV11-2 and TRBJ1-4; no clear D. The V gene's germline CDR1 is SGHAT and CDR2 FQNNGV. Trimming left V 1 base short and J 8 bases short, with 2 bases between. The CDR3 covers 11 residues. The CDR3 reads CASSLGEKLFF. CDR3 nucleotides: TGTGCCAGCAGCTTAGGGGAAAAACTGTTTTTT.

The chain couples TRBV3-1 (or the pseudogene TRBV3-2) to TRBJ2-7; the match to TRBD2 covers 12 bases. Germline CDR1 LGHDT, CDR2 YNNKEL (reference sequence). V gave up 6 bases and J gave up 5 bases; unmatched junction bases: 5. The CDR3 spans 14 residues. The CDR3 spells CASSWTSGKHEQYF. For the CDR3, the DNA is TGTGCCAGCAGTTGGACTAGCGGGAAGCACGAGCAGTACTTC.

In this sample, this clone turned up a few times. The rearrangement links TRBV28 to TRBJ1-4, with D perhaps matching TRBD1 (5 bases). This CDR3 region has 13 residues. V lost 6 bases, J lost 11 bases, and 16 bases lay in between. Germline CDR1 reads MDHEN; CDR2 reads SYDVKM. The CDR3 reads CASRLQGATKLFF. The CDR3 coding sequence is TGTGCCAGCAGACTTCAGGGTGCGACTAAACTGTTTTTT.

V usage is TRBV6-6 and J usage is TRBJ1-1; maybe TRBD1 (5 bases). CDR3 length: 14 residues. The V gene lost 6 bases and the J gene lost 4 bases, with 15 bases spanning the gap. CDR1 is MNHNY and CDR2 is SVGAGI in the germline V gene (reference sequence). The CDR3 loop reads CASSRGPGGTEAFF. The CDR3 region has the DNA TGTGCCAGCAGCCGGGGCCCTGGGGGCACTGAAGCTTTCTTT.

The table lists this clone with a count of one. The gene calls are TRBV6-5 and TRBJ2-7, with TRBD2 identical over 7 bases. The CDR3 length is 13 residues. Looked up from germline, CDR1 is MNHEY and CDR2 is SVGAGI. V lost 5 bases, J lost 3 bases, and 4 bases stayed unmatched. The CDR3 nucleotides read TGTGCCAGCAGTCAACAGCGGGGCTACGAGCAGTACTTC. The encoded protein is CASSQQRGYEQYF.

The rearrangement links TRBV10-3 to TRBJ2-7, with D perhaps TRBD2 (5 bases). CDR3 length equals 14 residues. CDR1 ENHRY and CDR2 SYGVKD come from the germline V gene. Trimming stripped 4 bases from V and 0 bases from J, with 10 bases between. The DNA of the CDR3 is TGTGCCATCAGTGCGAGCGGAAGCTCCTACGAGCAGTACTTC. It encodes CAISASGSSYEQYF.

This chain links TRBV28 with TRBJ1-5; D might be TRBD1 (6 bases). V was shortened by 3 bases and J by 5 bases, with 11 bases between the two germline ends. Germline lookup yields CDR1 MDHEN and CDR2 SYDVKM. CDR3 length equals 14 residues. The CDR3 sequence: CASSFTGLYQPQHF. For the CDR3, the DNA is TGTGCCAGCAGTTTTACAGGGTTGTATCAGCCCCAGCATTTT. Combining the CDR3 with reference TRBV28 and TRBJ1-5 gives the whole variable domain DVKVTQSSRYLVKRTGEKVFLECVQDMDHENMFWYRQDPGLGLRLIYFSYDVKMKEKGDIPEGYSVSREKKERFSLILESASTNQTSMYLCASSFTGLYQPQHFGDGTRLSIL.

The chain recombines TRBV18 with TRBJ2-7; 11 bases line up with TRBD2. The CDR3 covers 16 residues. CDR1 KGHSH and CDR2 LQKENI come from the germline V gene. Germline trimming cut 4 bases from V and 3 bases from J; bases unmatched to any gene: 8. CDR3 DNA: TGTGCCAGCTCACGAGAGGGACTAGCGGCAAACTACGAGCAGTACTTC. Translated: CASSREGLAANYEQYF. Full variable domain (missing parts from reference TRBV18 and TRBJ2-7): NAGVMQNPRHLVRRRGQEARLRCSPMKGHSHVYWYRQLPEEGLKFMVYLQKENIIDESGMPKERFSAEFPKEGPSILRIQQVVRGDSAAYFCASSREGLAANYEQYFGPGTRLTVT.